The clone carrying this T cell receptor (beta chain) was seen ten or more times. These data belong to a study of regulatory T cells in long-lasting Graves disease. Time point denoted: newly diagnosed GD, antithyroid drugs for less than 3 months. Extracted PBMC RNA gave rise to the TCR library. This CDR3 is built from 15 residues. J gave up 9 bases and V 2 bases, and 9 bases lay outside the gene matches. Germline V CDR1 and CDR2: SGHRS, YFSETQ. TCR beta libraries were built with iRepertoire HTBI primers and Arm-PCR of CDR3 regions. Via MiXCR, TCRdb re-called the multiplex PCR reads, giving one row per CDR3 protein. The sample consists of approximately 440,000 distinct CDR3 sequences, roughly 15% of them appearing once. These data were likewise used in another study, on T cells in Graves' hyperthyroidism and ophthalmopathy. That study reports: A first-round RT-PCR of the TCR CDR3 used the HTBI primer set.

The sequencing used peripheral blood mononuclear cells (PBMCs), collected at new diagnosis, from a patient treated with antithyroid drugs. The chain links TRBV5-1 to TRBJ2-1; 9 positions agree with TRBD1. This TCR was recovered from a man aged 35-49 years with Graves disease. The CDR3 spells CASSFTDRGFTEQFF. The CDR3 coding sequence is TGCGCCAGCAGCTTCACGGACAGGGGTTTCACTGAGCAGTTCTTC. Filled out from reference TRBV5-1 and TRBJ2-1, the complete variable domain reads KAGVTQTPRYLIKTRGQQVTLSCSPISGHRSVSWYQQTPGQGLQFLFEYFSETQRNKGNFPGRFSGRQFSNSRSEMNVSTLELGDSALYLCASSFTDRGFTEQFFGPGTRLTVL.